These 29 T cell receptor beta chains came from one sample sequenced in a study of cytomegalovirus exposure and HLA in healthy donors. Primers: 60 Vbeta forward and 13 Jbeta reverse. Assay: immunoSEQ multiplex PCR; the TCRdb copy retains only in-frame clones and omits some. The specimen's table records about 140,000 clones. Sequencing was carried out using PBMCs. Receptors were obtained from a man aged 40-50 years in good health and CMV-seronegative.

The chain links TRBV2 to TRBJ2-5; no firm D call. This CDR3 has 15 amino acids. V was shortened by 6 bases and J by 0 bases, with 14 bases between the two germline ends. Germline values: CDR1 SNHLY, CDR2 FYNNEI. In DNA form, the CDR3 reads TGTGCCAGCAGATCCCTCCTCTTGTACCAAGAGACCCAGTACTTC. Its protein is CASRSLLLYQETQYF.

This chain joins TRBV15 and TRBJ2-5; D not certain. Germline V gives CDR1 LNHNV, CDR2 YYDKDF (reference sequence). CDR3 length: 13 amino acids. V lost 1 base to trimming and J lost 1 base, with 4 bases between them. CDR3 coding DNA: TGTGCCACCAGCAGAGGCGCCCAAGAGACCCAGTACTTC. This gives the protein CATSRGAQETQYF.

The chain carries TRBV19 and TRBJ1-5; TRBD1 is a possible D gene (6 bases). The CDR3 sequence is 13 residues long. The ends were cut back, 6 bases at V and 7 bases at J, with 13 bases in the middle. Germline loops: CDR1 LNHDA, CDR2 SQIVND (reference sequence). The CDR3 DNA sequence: TGTGCCAGTAGCAGAGACAGGTCCCAGCCCCAGCATTTT. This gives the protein CASSRDRSQPQHF.

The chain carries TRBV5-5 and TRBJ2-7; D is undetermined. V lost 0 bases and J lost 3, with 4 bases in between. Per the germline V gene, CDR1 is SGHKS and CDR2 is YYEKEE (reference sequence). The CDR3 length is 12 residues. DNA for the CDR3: TGTGCCAGCAGCTTGGGAGGCTACGAGCAGTACTTC. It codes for CASSLGGYEQYF.

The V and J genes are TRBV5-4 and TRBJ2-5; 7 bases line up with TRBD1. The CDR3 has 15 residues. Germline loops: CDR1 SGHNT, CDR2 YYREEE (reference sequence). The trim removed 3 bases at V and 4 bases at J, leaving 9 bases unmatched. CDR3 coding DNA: TGTGCCAGCAGCTCAGCGAGGGGGCTGGGAGAGACCCAGTACTTC. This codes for CASSSARGLGETQYF.

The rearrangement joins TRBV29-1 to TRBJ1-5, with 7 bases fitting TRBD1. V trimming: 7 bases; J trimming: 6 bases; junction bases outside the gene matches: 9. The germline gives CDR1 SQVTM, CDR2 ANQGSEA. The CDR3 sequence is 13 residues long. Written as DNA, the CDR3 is TGCAGCGCCAGCACAGGGGAGGCTCAGCCCCAGCATTTT. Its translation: CSASTGEAQPQHF.

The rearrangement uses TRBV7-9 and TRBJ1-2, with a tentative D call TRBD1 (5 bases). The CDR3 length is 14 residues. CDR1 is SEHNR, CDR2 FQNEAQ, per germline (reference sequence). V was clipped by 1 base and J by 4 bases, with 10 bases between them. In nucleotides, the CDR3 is TGTGCCAGCAGCTTAGGGAGGGGAGGCTATGGCTACACCTTC. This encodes CASSLGRGGYGYTF.

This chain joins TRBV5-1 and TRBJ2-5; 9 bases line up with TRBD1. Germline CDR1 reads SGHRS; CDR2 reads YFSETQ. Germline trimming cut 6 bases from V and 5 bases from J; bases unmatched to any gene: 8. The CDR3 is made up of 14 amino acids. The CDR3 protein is CASTLQGARETQYF. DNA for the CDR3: TGCGCCAGCACCCTACAGGGGGCGAGGGAGACCCAGTACTTC. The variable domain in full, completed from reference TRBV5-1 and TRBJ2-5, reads KAGVTQTPRYLIKTRGQQVTLSCSPISGHRSVSWYQQTPGQGLQFLFEYFSETQRNKGNFPGRFSGRQFSNSRSEMNVSTLELGDSALYLCASTLQGARETQYFGPGTRLLVL.

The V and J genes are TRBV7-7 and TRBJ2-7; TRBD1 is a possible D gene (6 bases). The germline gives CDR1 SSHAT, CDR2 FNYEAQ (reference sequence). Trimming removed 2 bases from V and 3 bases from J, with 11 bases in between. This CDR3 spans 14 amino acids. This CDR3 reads CASSLTEQGYEQYF. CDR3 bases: TGTGCCAGCAGCTTAACTGAACAGGGCTACGAGCAGTACTTC.

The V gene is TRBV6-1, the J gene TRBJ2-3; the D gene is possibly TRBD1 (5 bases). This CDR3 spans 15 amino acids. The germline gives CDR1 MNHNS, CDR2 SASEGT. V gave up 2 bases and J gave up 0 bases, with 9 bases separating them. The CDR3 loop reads CASSEPRGSTDTQYF. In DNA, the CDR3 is TGTGCCAGCAGTGAACCTAGGGGTAGCACAGATACGCAGTATTTT.

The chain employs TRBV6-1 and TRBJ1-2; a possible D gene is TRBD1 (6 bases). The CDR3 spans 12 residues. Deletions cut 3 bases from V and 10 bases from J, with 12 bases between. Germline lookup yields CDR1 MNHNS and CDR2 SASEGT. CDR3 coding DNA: TGTGCCAGCAGTGAGAAGGACAGAATCTACACCTTC. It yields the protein CASSEKDRIYTF.

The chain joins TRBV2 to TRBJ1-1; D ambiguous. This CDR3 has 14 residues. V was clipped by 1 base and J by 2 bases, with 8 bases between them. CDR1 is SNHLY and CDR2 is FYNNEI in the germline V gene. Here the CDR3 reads CASSEVTQNTEAFF. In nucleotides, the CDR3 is TGTGCCAGCAGTGAAGTAACACAAAACACTGAAGCTTTCTTT.

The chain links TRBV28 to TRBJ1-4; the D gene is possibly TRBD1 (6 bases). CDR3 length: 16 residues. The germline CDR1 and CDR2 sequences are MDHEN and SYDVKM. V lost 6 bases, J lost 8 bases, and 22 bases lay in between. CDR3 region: CASSLLQQGGGEKLFF. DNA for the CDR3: TGTGCCAGCAGCCTACTCCAACAGGGCGGTGGCGAAAAACTGTTTTTT.

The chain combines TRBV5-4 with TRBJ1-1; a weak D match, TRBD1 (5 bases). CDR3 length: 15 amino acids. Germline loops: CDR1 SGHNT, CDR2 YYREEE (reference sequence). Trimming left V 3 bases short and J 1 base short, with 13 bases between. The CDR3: CASSSQGGSNTEAFF. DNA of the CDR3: TGTGCCAGCAGCTCCCAGGGAGGGTCGAACACTGAAGCTTTCTTT.

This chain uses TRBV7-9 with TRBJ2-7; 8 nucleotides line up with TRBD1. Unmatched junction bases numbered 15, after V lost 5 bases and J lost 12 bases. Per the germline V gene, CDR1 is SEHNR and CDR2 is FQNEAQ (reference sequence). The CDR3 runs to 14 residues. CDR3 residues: CASSPRGQATFRYF. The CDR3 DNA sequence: TGTGCCAGCAGCCCCCGGGGACAGGCCACGTTCCGGTACTTC.

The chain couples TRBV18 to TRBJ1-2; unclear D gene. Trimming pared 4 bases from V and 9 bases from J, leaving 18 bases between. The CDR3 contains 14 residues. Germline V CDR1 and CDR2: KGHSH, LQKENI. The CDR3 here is CASSLSPPRESYTF. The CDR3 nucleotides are TGTGCCAGCTCACTATCGCCCCCCCGCGAGAGCTACACCTTC. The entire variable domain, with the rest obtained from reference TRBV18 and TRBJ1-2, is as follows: NAGVMQNPRHLVRRRGQEARLRCSPMKGHSHVYWYRQLPEEGLKFMVYLQKENIIDESGMPKERFSAEFPKEGPSILRIQQVVRGDSAAYFCASSLSPPRESYTFGSGTRLTVV.

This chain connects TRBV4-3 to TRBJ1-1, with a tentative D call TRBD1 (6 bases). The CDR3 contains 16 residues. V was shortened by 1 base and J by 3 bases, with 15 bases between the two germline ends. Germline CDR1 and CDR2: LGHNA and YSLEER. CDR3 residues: CASSQGRAGADTEAFF. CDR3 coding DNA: TGCGCCAGCAGCCAAGGCCGTGCAGGGGCGGACACTGAAGCTTTCTTT.

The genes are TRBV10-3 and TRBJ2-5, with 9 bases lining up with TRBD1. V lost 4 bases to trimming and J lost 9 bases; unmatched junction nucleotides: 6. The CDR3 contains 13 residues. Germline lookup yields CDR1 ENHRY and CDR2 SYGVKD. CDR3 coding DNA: TGTGCCATCAGTGTGGGGGACAGGGATGCCCAGTACTTC. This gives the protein CAISVGDRDAQYF.

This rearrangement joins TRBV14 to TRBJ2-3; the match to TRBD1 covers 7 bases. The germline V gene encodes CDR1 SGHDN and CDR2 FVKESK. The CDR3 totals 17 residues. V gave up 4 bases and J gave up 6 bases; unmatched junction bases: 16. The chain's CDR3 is CASSLMGDRPSGDTQYF. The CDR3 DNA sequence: TGTGCCAGCAGCCTCATGGGGGACAGACCTTCGGGGGATACGCAGTATTTT.

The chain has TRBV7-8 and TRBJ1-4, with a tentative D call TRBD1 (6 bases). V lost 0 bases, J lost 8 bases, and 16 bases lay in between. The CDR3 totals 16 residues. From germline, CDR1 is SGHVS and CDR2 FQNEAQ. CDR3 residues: CASSLAHLGAREKLFF. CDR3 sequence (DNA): TGTGCCAGCAGCTTAGCGCATCTGGGGGCGAGGGAAAAACTGTTTTTT. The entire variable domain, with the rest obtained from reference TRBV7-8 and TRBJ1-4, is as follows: GAGVSQSPRYKVAKRGQDVALRCDPISGHVSLFWYQQALGQGPEFLTYFQNEAQLDKSGLPSDRFFAERPEGSVSTLKIQRTQQEDSAVYLCASSLAHLGAREKLFFGSGTQLSVL.

The CDR3 here is CASSLGTGRNSSPLHF. CDR3 in DNA: TGTGCCAGCAGCCTCGGGACAGGAAGGAATAGTTCACCCCTCCACTTT. V is TRBV28 and J is TRBJ1-6; TRBD1 agrees at 8 bases. The V gene end was trimmed by 6 bases and the J gene end by 9 bases; junction bases not matched to a gene: 13. The CDR3 spans 16 residues. Germline V gene sequence: CDR1 MDHEN, CDR2 SYDVKM.

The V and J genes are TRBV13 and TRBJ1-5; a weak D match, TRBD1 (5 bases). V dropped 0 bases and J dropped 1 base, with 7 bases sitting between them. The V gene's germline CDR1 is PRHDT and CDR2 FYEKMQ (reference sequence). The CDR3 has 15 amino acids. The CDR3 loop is CASSLGGASNQPQHF. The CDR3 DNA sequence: TGTGCCAGCAGCTTAGGAGGGGCGAGCAATCAGCCCCAGCATTTT.

The CDR3 is CASSTIGQGRYEQYF. In nucleotides, the CDR3 is TGTGCCAGCAGCACCATTGGACAGGGAAGGTACGAGCAGTACTTC. V gene TRBV28 combines with J gene TRBJ2-7, with TRBD1 matching 8 bases. J gave up 4 bases and V 6 bases, and 11 bases lay outside the gene matches. The CDR3 sequence is 15 residues long. CDR1 MDHEN and CDR2 SYDVKM come from the germline V gene.

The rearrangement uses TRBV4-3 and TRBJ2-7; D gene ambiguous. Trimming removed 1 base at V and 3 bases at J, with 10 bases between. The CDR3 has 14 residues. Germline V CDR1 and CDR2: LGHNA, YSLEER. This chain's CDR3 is CASSQGNYGYEQYF. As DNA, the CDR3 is TGCGCCAGCAGCCAAGGAAACTACGGCTACGAGCAGTACTTC.

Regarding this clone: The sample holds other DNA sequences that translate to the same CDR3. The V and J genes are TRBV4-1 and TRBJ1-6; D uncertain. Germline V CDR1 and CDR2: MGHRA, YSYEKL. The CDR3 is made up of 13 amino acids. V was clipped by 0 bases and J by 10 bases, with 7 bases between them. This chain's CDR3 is CASSQDGRSPLHF. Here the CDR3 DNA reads TGCGCCAGCAGCCAAGATGGCAGGTCACCCCTCCACTTT.

The CDR3 sequence: CASSLDRGRGYNEQFF. The DNA for the CDR3 is TGTGCCAGCAGCCTTGACAGGGGTCGAGGTTACAATGAGCAGTTCTTC. This rearrangement joins TRBV5-6 to TRBJ2-1, with 8 positions matching TRBD1. This CDR3 has 16 residues. CDR1 and CDR2 from the germline V gene are SGHDT and YYEEEE. V was pared by 4 bases and J by 4 bases, with 10 bases of the junction left unmatched.

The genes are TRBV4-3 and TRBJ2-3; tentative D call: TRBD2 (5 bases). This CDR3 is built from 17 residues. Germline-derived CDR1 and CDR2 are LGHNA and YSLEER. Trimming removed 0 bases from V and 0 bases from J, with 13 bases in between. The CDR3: CASSQDGGSRSTDTQYF. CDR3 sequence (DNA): TGCGCCAGCAGCCAAGATGGTGGGAGCAGAAGCACAGATACGCAGTATTTT.

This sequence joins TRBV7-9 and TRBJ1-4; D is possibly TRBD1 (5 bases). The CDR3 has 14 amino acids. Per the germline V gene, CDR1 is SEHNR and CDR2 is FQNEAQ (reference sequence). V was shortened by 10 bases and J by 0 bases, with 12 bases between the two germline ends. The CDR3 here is CATLPQATNEKLFF. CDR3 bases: TGTGCCACACTCCCACAGGCAACTAATGAAAAACTGTTTTTT.

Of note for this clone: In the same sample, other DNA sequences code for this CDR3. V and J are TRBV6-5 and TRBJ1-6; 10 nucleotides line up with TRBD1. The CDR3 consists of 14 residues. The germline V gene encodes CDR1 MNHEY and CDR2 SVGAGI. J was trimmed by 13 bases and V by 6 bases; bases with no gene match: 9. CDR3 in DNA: TGTGCCAGCAGCCCGGGACAGGGGCGAGTCCCCCTCCACTTT. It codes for CASSPGQGRVPLHF.